Here is one T cell receptor beta chain with its context. The sample belongs to a study of cytomegalovirus exposure and HLA in healthy donors. The V and J ends lost 5 bases and 0 bases, in that order; junction bases with no gene match: 7. The CDR3 extends over 17 amino acids. Per the germline V gene, CDR1 is SGHTA and CDR2 is FQGNSA. PCR involved 60 Vbeta and 13 Jbeta primers. Only in-frame clones appear in the TCRdb table, and some are missing; sequencing was by immunoSEQ multiplex PCR. The sample shows 100,000 to 150,000 clones, 74% of them seen only once. The TCR sequence derives from a man aged 35-49 years in good health and CMV-seropositive. Sequencing input: PBMCs. The rearrangement joins TRBV7-2 to TRBJ2-3, with TRBD2 matching over 11 bases. The CDR3 here is CASSPWTSGYSTDTQYF. For the CDR3, the DNA is TGTGCCAGCAGCCCTTGGACTAGCGGGTATAGCACAGATACGCAGTATTTT.